This TCR beta chain comes out of a study of blood T cell repertoires in COVID-19. Study overall: COVID-19 samples collected from the United States, Italy and Spain covered acute and convalescent phases. From T cells, B-cell-depleted T cells, or PBMCs came the material, which was cDNA or gDNA.

Germline values: CDR1 LNHDA, CDR2 SQIVND (reference sequence). With V trimmed by 4 bases and J by 0 bases, 12 bases remained unmatched. The CDR3 runs 18 residues. Original methodology: Nucleated cell number was recorded as an estimate derived from reference gene primer amplification. Repertoires were generated with immunoSEQ multiplex PCR, while TCRdb's copy carries only in-frame clones and drops some. The D gene and trimming were derived from the DNA, and the V and J assignments and clone size from that table. The sample shows about 150,000 clones, approximately 83% of them seen only once. The chain couples TRBV19 to TRBJ2-4; 7 bases fit TRBD1. The origin of this receptor is a man between 65 and 85 years old with active or convalescent COVID-19. Sample: peripheral blood. The CDR3 spells CASSNLRDSQLAKNIQYF. The CDR3 DNA is TGTGCCAGTAGTAACCTCCGGGACAGTCAGCTAGCCAAAAACATTCAGTACTTC.